This T cell receptor beta chain was sequenced during a study of blood T cell repertoires in COVID-19. Study summary: PBMCs, B-cell-depleted T cells, or T cells provided the cDNA or gDNA that made up the material.

Authors' analysis steps: By means of reference gene primer amplification, nucleated cell counts were estimated. TCRdb's table, derived via immunoSEQ multiplex PCR, lists solely in-frame clones and lacks some. For V, J and clone size, that table is used; D and trimming come from the DNA. The table records approximately 58,000 clones, 85% to 95% of them present only once. This TCR was sampled from a human donor in a cohort sampled during active COVID-19. Sample: peripheral blood.

Written as DNA, the CDR3 is TGTGCCTGGAGTGCTCGGGGTGGCTACACCTTC. Translated, it gives CAWSARGGYTF. This chain joins TRBV30 and TRBJ1-2; no definite D call. The CDR3 is 11 residues long. Germline CDR1 and CDR2: GTSNPN and SVGIG (reference sequence). Trimming pared 1 base from V and 7 bases from J, leaving 7 bases between.